The 14 T cell receptor beta chains below were found in one sample sequenced in a study of post-analysis software for immune sequencing data. Study-level points and caveats: Among 4 or 5 TRBV segments more frequent in patients than controls were TRBV5-6, TRBV5-1 and TRBV20-1.

The authors incorporated unique molecular identifiers into the TCR beta cDNA libraries. MiXCR, applied by TCRdb to the PCR reads, yields one record per CDR3 protein. The sample yields 250,000 to 300,000 distinct CDR3 sequences, roughly a third seen once. These receptors' targets are unknown. Sequenced: blood. The source of these receptors is a girl aged 10 to 17 with multiple sclerosis.

On this clonotype: Its ends do not fully match the called genes, so a read error is possible. The gene calls are TRBV4-1 and TRBJ1-1, with 11 bases lining up with TRBD1. Per germline, CDR1 MGHRA and CDR2 YSYEKL. This CDR3 has 16 residues. The CDR3 sequence: CANSQRDRGSNTEAFF. In DNA, the CDR3 is TGCGCCAACAGCCAGCGGGACAGGGGGTCGAACACTGAAGCTTTCTTT.

This chain links TRBV20-1 with TRBJ2-5, with TRBD1 matching over 7 bases. Germline V gene sequence: CDR1 DFQATT, CDR2 SNEGSKA (reference sequence). This CDR3 has 16 residues. V dropped 0 bases and J dropped 1; count of bases not matched to a gene: 8. CDR3 protein: CSARDFRAGGQETQYF. CDR3 sequence (DNA): TGCAGTGCTAGAGATTTCAGAGCAGGGGGCCAAGAGACCCAGTACTTC.

As for this clonotype: Possible read error: a much larger clone is one base away. The chain employs TRBV5-1 and TRBJ1-1, with D perhaps TRBD1 (5 bases). The CDR3 extends over 16 amino acids. Germline V gene lookup returns CDR1 SGHRS and CDR2 YFSETQ. The V and J ends lost 2 bases and 0 bases respectively, with 14 bases between them. The CDR3 DNA is TGCGCCAGCAGCTTCGGGTTGGGGGACTTGAACACTGAAGCTTTCTTT. Residues: CASSFGLGDLNTEAFF.

This clonotype was detected many times. The chain joins TRBV15 to TRBJ2-1; D is undetermined. Per the germline V gene, CDR1 is LNHNV and CDR2 is YYDKDF (reference sequence). The CDR3 is 15 amino acids. The V end lost 3 bases, the J end lost 6 bases, and 15 bases lay between the germline ends. The CDR3 loop reads CATSRSVGAVNEQFF. CDR3 DNA: TGTGCCACCAGCAGGTCGGTTGGAGCTGTCAATGAGCAGTTCTTC.

The rearrangement uses TRBV5-1 and TRBJ2-1, with D perhaps TRBD1 or TRBD2 (5 bases each). The DNA end is a closer match to TRBJ2-7, so the J assignment may be wrong. The CDR3 consists of 15 residues. CDR1 is SGHRS and CDR2 is YFSETQ in the germline V gene. Here the CDR3 DNA reads TGCGCCAGCAGCTTGCATGGTCAGGGAGTAAACGAGCAGTACTTC. Its translation: CASSLHGQGVNEQYF.

The V and J genes are TRBV7-2 and TRBJ2-1; 10 bases align to TRBD2. J was trimmed by 8 bases and V by 5 bases; bases with no gene match: 15. The germline CDR1 and CDR2 sequences are SGHTA and FQGNSA. The CDR3 has 17 amino acids. The CDR3, as DNA: TGTGCCAGCAGCCCGCACCTCCTAGCGGGAGAGGGGGATGAGCAGTTCTTC. The encoded protein is CASSPHLLAGEGDEQFF.

The gene calls are TRBV5-1 and TRBJ2-7; TRBD2 is a possible D gene (6 bases). The CDR3 runs 14 residues. CDR1 is SGHRS, CDR2 YFSETQ, per germline. With 4 bases removed from V and 5 bases from J, the gap between germline ends came to 16 bases. Here the CDR3 DNA reads TGCGCCAGCAGCCCGCGGGGTGGGGCGGACGAGCAGTACTTC. Translating gives CASSPRGGADEQYF.

The V call is TRBV7-8, the J call TRBJ2-1; D not certain. Germline lookup yields CDR1 SGHVS and CDR2 FQNEAQ. This CDR3 comprises 15 residues. V was trimmed by 5 bases and J by 12 bases, leaving 23 bases between them. The CDR3 DNA sequence: TGTGCCAGCAGCCCCGAACAAGGGCCAGCGCTTCGGCAGTTCTTC. It is translated as CASSPEQGPALRQFF.

In its sample, this clonotype was seen many times. The chain carries TRBV2 and TRBJ2-1; D unresolved. Germline CDR1 and CDR2: SNHLY and FYNNEI. This CDR3 comprises 13 residues. V was trimmed by 4 bases and J by 2 bases, leaving 6 bases between them. In DNA, the CDR3 is TGTGCCAGCAGTGGATCCCCCTACAATGAGCAGTTCTTC. Its translation is CASSGSPYNEQFF.

The sample holds many counts of this clonotype. The chain joins TRBV4-1 to TRBJ1-1, with TRBD1 as a possible D gene (6 bases). Germline V gene data show CDR1 as MGHRA and CDR2 as YSYEKL. The V gene lost 4 bases and the J gene lost 5 bases, with 17 bases spanning the gap. The CDR3 length is 15 residues. CDR3 nucleotide sequence: TGCGCCAGCAGCCGGGCTGCGGGGGGGGCGACTGAAGCTTTCTTT. It is translated as CASSRAAGGATEAFF.

The V gene is TRBV28, the J gene TRBJ2-4; D call uncertain. Trimming took 3 bases from V and 4 from J, leaving 16 bases between them. Germline values: CDR1 MDHEN, CDR2 SYDVKM. The CDR3 runs to 16 residues. The CDR3 is CASSFAGPRRKNIQYF. In DNA form, the CDR3 reads TGTGCCAGCAGTTTTGCCGGGCCCCGCAGAAAAAACATTCAGTACTTC.

This clonotype has at least ten counts. The rearrangement uses TRBV20-1 and TRBJ2-6; tentatively, D is TRBD2 (5 bases). Germline V CDR1 and CDR2: DFQATT, SNEGSKA (reference sequence). V gave up 6 bases and J gave up 6 bases, with 15 bases separating them. The CDR3 is 14 residues long. The CDR3 nucleotides are TGCAGTGCCCGAGGCGGGTCGAAGGCCAACGTCCTGACTTTC. Its translation: CSARGGSKANVLTF.

J is TRBJ2-7 and V is TRBV12-3 or TRBV12-4, with D tentatively TRBD1 (7 bases). Between the trimmed V and J ends, which lost 5 bases and 3 bases, there was a span of 14 bases. The CDR3 contains 14 residues. The CDR3 bases are TGTGCCAGCAGTCACGGACAGGACTACTACGAGCAGTACTTC. Amino acids: CASSHGQDYYEQYF.

This chain links TRBV20-1 with TRBJ1-5; D might be TRBD1 (5 bases). CDR1 DFQATT and CDR2 SNEGSKA come from the germline V gene (reference sequence). CDR3 length equals 11 residues. V lost 5 bases to trimming and J lost 11 bases, with 13 bases between them. DNA for the CDR3: TGCAGTGCTCTGAGGGGTAATGCCCAGCATTTT. It is translated as CSALRGNAQHF.